A single sample gave rise to the 31 T cell receptor beta chains below, sequenced in a study of blood T cells in healthy people across ages (dated by TCRdb to the mid-2010s). Library construction relied on 5' RACE. Sequencer: Illumina HiSeq 2500. A second 7 to 11 cycle PCR used a sample-barcoded 5' primer and a J-beta primer mix. Using fastp trimming at Q25 and MiXCR clonotype assembly, TCRdb reanalyzed the public sequencing data and kept in-frame beta chains. Here each entry gathers all rows of one CDR3 protein and keeps the most common genes and DNA. The sample table records roughly 700,000 distinct CDR3 sequences; around 45% of these occur just once. Clones ranked in the top ten supply roughly a third of the sample. Sequenced material: blood. Receptors originate from a woman in her sixties in good health.

The chain uses TRBV5-1 and TRBJ1-1; D ambiguous. CDR1 and CDR2 (germline): SGHRS, YFSETQ. The germline V and J ends were trimmed by 3 bases and 1 base, with 7 bases remaining between them. The CDR3 loop spans 13 amino acids. The CDR3 coding sequence is TGCGCCAGCAGCTATGCACAGAACACTGAAGCTTTCTTT. Protein sequence: CASSYAQNTEAFF.

As concerns this clonotype: A much more abundant neighbour one base away suggests this may be a read error. The rearrangement links TRBV11-2 to TRBJ2-3, with 10 bases matching TRBD1. The trim removed 5 bases at V and 2 bases at J, leaving 7 bases unmatched. Germline-derived CDR1 and CDR2 are SGHAT and FQNNGV. The CDR3 extends over 16 amino acids. CDR3 loop: CASSRVGTGDTDTQYF. For the CDR3, the DNA is TGTGCCAGCAGCAGAGTCGGGACAGGGGACACAGATACGCAGTATTTT.

This clonotype has just a few counts. The V and J genes are TRBV15 and TRBJ2-7; D not resolved. Trimming stripped 0 bases from V and 6 bases from J, with 15 bases between. Looked up from germline, CDR1 is LNHNV and CDR2 is YYDKDF (reference sequence). The CDR3 consists of 15 residues. In nucleotides, the CDR3 is TGTGCCACCAGCAGAGATCGGCTGAGCCACGGCGAGCAGTACTTC. Its translation: CATSRDRLSHGEQYF.

V gene TRBV7-2 combines with J gene TRBJ2-3, with D possibly TRBD1 on 5 matching bases. Trimming stripped 4 bases from V and 5 bases from J, with 16 bases between. This CDR3 spans 15 amino acids. Germline V lookup: CDR1 SGHTA, CDR2 FQGNSA. The CDR3 DNA sequence: TGTGCCAGCAGCTCCGGAACGTGGACAAGAGATACGCAGTATTTT. Its translation: CASSSGTWTRDTQYF. Filled out from reference TRBV7-2 and TRBJ2-3, the complete variable domain reads GAGVSQSPSNKVTEKGKDVELRCDPISGHTALYWYRQSLGQGLEFLIYFQGNSAPDKSGLPSDRFSAERTGGSVSTLTIQRTQQEDSAVYLCASSSGTWTRDTQYFGPGTRLTVL.

The V and J genes are TRBV27 and TRBJ2-4; D gene unclear. The germline CDR1 and CDR2 sequences are MNHEY and SMNVEV (reference sequence). CDR3 size: 15 residues. The V gene lost 6 bases and the J gene lost 2 bases, with 14 bases spanning the gap. The CDR3 bases are TGTGCCAGCAGGCCATGGCAGCTATCCAAAAACATTCAGTACTTC. Translation gives CASRPWQLSKNIQYF.

The chain recombines TRBV15 with TRBJ2-7, with D perhaps matching TRBD1 or TRBD2 (5 bases each). The CDR3 contains 13 residues. Germline CDR1 and CDR2: LNHNV and YYDKDF (reference sequence). The ends were cut back, 8 bases at V and 2 bases at J, with 13 bases in the middle. The CDR3 DNA sequence: TGTGCCACCGGGGCGGGTATAACCTACGAGCAGTACTTC. Protein: CATGAGITYEQYF.

This clonotype was observed a few times. The gene calls are TRBV2 and TRBJ2-5; no firm D call. Germline V gene lookup returns CDR1 SNHLY and CDR2 FYNNEI. The ends were cut back, 6 bases at V and 11 bases at J, with 22 bases in the middle. This CDR3 has 14 residues. CDR3 nucleotides: TGTGCCAGCAGGGCGGACGGAACCTACAATGAGCAGTACTTC. Encoded protein: CASRADGTYNEQYF. The variable domain in full, with the rest retrieved from reference TRBV2 and TRBJ2-5, is EPEVTQTPSHQVTQMGQEVILRCVPISNHLYFYWYRQILGQKVEFLVSFYNNEISEKSEIFDDQFSVERPDGSNFTLKIRSTKLEDSAMYFCASRADGTYNEQYFGPGTRLLVL.

The CDR3 bases are TGCAGTGCTAGGCTCTCGGGGCCTAGCACAGATACGCAGTATTTT. Protein sequence: CSARLSGPSTDTQYF. The chain is built from TRBV20-1 and TRBJ2-3, with D tentatively TRBD1 or TRBD2 (5 bases each). Germline V lookup: CDR1 DFQATT, CDR2 SNEGSKA (reference sequence). This CDR3 region has 15 residues. Trimming removed 3 bases from V and 0 bases from J, with 13 bases in between.

About this clonotype itself: This may be a read error: a much more frequent sequence differs by one nucleotide. The CDR3 sequence is CSVVWLAGYLDNEQFF. DNA for the CDR3: TGCAGCGTTGTATGGCTAGCGGGATATCTGGACAATGAGCAGTTCTTC. The gene calls are TRBV29-1 and TRBJ2-1; 9 bases align to TRBD2. V gave up 4 bases and J gave up 5 bases; unmatched junction bases: 12. From germline, CDR1 is SQVTM and CDR2 ANQGSEA. This CDR3 is built from 16 residues.

The gene calls are TRBV6-2 or TRBV6-3 and TRBJ1-1; 7 bases align to TRBD1. J gave up 4 bases and V 5 bases, and 10 bases lay outside the gene matches. This CDR3 is 15 amino acids long. The germline V gene has CDR1 MNHEY and CDR2 SVGEGT. The CDR3, as DNA: TGTGCCAGCAGTCCCCAGACAGGGAGGACCACTGAAGCTTTCTTT. Residues: CASSPQTGRTTEAFF.

The chain links TRBV2 to TRBJ2-4, with TRBD1 matching over 10 bases. Trimming took 7 bases from V and 7 from J; bases not matched to a gene: 4. There are 13 residues in the CDR3. Germline CDR1 SNHLY, CDR2 FYNNEI. The CDR3 DNA reads TGTGCCAGCACCGACAGGGGGCTGAACATTCAGTACTTC. This codes for CASTDRGLNIQYF. Full variable domain (remainder filled in from reference TRBV2 and TRBJ2-4): EPEVTQTPSHQVTQMGQEVILRCVPISNHLYFYWYRQILGQKVEFLVSFYNNEISEKSEIFDDQFSVERPDGSNFTLKIRSTKLEDSAMYFCASTDRGLNIQYFGAGTRLSVL.

This clonotype has a handful of counts. The chain employs TRBV5-1 and TRBJ2-7; TRBD1 is a possible D gene (5 bases). Germline V lookup: CDR1 SGHRS, CDR2 YFSETQ. V was cut by 5 bases and J by 2 bases, with 17 bases left in between. This CDR3 has 15 amino acids. Here the CDR3 reads CASRVDSRSAYEQYF. The CDR3 DNA sequence: TGCGCCAGCAGGGTTGACAGCCGTTCAGCCTACGAGCAGTACTTC.

The chain carries TRBV4-1 and TRBJ2-1; TRBD2 matches 11 bases. Per the germline V gene, CDR1 is MGHRA and CDR2 is YSYEKL. Trimming at V came to 1 base and at J to 5 bases, leaving 4 bases not matched to a gene. The CDR3 contains 16 residues. In nucleotides, the CDR3 is TGCGCCAGCAGCCAAGGGACTAGCGGGCCACACAATGAGCAGTTCTTC. It encodes CASSQGTSGPHNEQFF.

V gene TRBV3-1 combines with J gene TRBJ2-3; D gene uncertain. Germline assignment: CDR1 LGHDT and CDR2 YNNKEL (reference sequence). The CDR3 is 13 amino acids. V lost 1 base, J lost 8 bases, and 10 bases lay in between. CDR3 in amino acids: CASSQGSSGTQYF. The DNA of the CDR3 is TGTGCCAGCAGCCAAGGCTCAAGTGGTACGCAGTATTTT.

A single count supports this clonotype. The V and J genes are TRBV5-1 and TRBJ2-1; D uncertain. The germline gives CDR1 SGHRS, CDR2 YFSETQ. The CDR3 is 12 amino acids. Trimming stripped 4 bases from V and 8 bases from J, with 10 bases between. CDR3: CASSAPSDEQFF. As DNA, the CDR3 is TGCGCCAGCAGCGCGCCTAGTGATGAGCAGTTCTTC.

The chain uses TRBV7-9 and TRBJ2-7, with 9 nucleotides matching TRBD1. The CDR3 is 14 amino acids. After removal of 7 bases from V and 3 bases from J, the junction contained 7 bases not matched to a gene. Germline CDR1 and CDR2: SEHNR and FQNEAQ (reference sequence). CDR3 residues: CASTPGQGLYEQYF. The CDR3 DNA sequence: TGTGCCAGCACCCCGGGACAGGGACTCTACGAGCAGTACTTC.

This clonotype appeared a few times. The chain combines TRBV6-5 with TRBJ2-7; 8 bases fit TRBD1. CDR1 is MNHEY and CDR2 is SVGAGI in the germline V gene. The trim removed 7 bases at V and 6 bases at J, leaving 8 bases unmatched. This CDR3 has 13 amino acids. DNA of the CDR3: TGTGCCAGCACTAGAGGACAGGGTGGCGAGCAGTACTTC. It yields the protein CASTRGQGGEQYF.

This rearrangement joins TRBV4-2 to TRBJ2-1; 7 positions agree with TRBD2. CDR1 and CDR2 (germline): LGHNA, YNFKEQ. The J segment lost 10 bases and the V segment lost 1 base, leaving 4 bases of the junction unmatched. This CDR3 is built from 13 residues. Here the CDR3 reads CASSQVSGKEQFF. In nucleotides, the CDR3 is TGTGCCAGCAGCCAAGTGAGCGGGAAGGAGCAGTTCTTC.

This clonotype was recorded a few times. The chain employs TRBV2 and TRBJ2-7; D is possibly TRBD2 (6 bases). Trimming pared 8 bases from V and 0 bases from J, leaving 14 bases between. This CDR3 is built from 14 residues. Germline values: CDR1 SNHLY, CDR2 FYNNEI. The CDR3 spells CASSDYLSSYEQYF. The DNA of the CDR3 is TGTGCCAGCTCGGACTACTTAAGCTCCTACGAGCAGTACTTC.

Worth noting for this clonotype: A much larger clonotype is one base distant, so this may be a read error. The V call is TRBV18, the J call TRBJ2-1, with D maybe TRBD2 (5 bases). The DNA end is more similar to TRBJ2-7, so the J call may be wrong. CDR3 length: 16 residues. Germline V gene sequence: CDR1 KGHSH, CDR2 LQKENI. The CDR3 bases are TGTGCCAGCTCACCCCCGAGGGAGCGGAGCTACAATGAGCAGTACTTC. Protein product: CASSPPRERSYNEQYF.

This chain links TRBV7-2 with TRBJ1-2; TRBD1 might be the D (6 bases). This CDR3 is built from 14 residues. Germline V gene data show CDR1 as SGHTA and CDR2 as FQGNSA. V was cut by 8 bases and J by 2 bases, with 15 bases left in between. The CDR3 coding sequence is TGTGCCAGCGGTCCGAGACAGGTCAACTATGGCTACACCTTC. This encodes CASGPRQVNYGYTF.

In this sample, this clonotype turned up a few times. The chain has TRBV28 and TRBJ2-5; no clear D. Germline lookup yields CDR1 MDHEN and CDR2 SYDVKM. This CDR3 is built from 14 residues. Trimming left V 7 bases short and J 2 bases short, with 14 bases between. CDR3 bases: TGTGCCAGCACCCACAGTAGGATTCAAGAGACCCAGTACTTC. It specifies CASTHSRIQETQYF.

As DNA, the CDR3 is TGCGCCAGCAGCCCGTCCGGGACAGGCTATGAAGGCTACACCTTC. Amino acid sequence: CASSPSGTGYEGYTF. The chain combines TRBV5-1 with TRBJ1-2; 8 nucleotides agree with TRBD1. The CDR3 loop spans 15 amino acids. CDR1 is SGHRS and CDR2 is YFSETQ in the germline V gene. V was pared by 4 bases and J by 8 bases, with 13 bases of the junction left unmatched.

This clonotype has only a few counts. The junction departs from germline at one end; a sequencing error may be responsible. This chain joins TRBV20-1 and TRBJ2-5; tentatively, D is TRBD1 or TRBD2 (7 bases each). The tail of the sequence fits TRBJ2-7 better, so the J call may be wrong. Looked up from germline, CDR1 is DFQATT and CDR2 is SNEGSKA (reference sequence). CDR3 size: 13 residues. The CDR3, as DNA: TGCACTGCTCAGGGGGGGCGAGGGTACGAGCAGTACTTC. Residues: CTAQGGRGYEQYF.

The J gene is TRBJ2-6, the V gene TRBV27; possibly TRBD1 for D (5 bases). The CDR3 totals 15 residues. The V end was cut by 5 bases, the J end by 2 bases, with 10 bases between. The germline gives CDR1 MNHEY, CDR2 SMNVEV (reference sequence). In nucleotides, the CDR3 is TGTGCCAGCAGTGAATGGGGCACTGGGGCCAACGTCCTGACTTTC. This encodes CASSEWGTGANVLTF.

The chain uses TRBV5-1 and TRBJ2-5; D gene ambiguous. V lost 0 bases to trimming and J lost 11 bases, with 26 bases between them. CDR3 length equals 17 residues. The germline gives CDR1 SGHRS, CDR2 YFSETQ. The chain's CDR3 is CASSLGVSITVINEQYF. The DNA for the CDR3 is TGCGCCAGCAGCTTGGGGGTCAGCATAACAGTCATCAATGAGCAGTACTTC.

For this clonotype: The junction differs from germline at one of its ends, possibly a read error. V and J are TRBV25-1 and TRBJ2-7, with no clear D. Looked up from germline, CDR1 is MGHDK and CDR2 is SYGVNS. This CDR3 spans 13 amino acids. CDR3 sequence reads: CVSSEVGVGEQYF. In DNA form, the CDR3 reads TGTGTCAGCAGTGAAGTTGGGGTTGGCGAGCAGTACTTC.

This chain uses TRBV7-2 with TRBJ2-2; the match to TRBD2 covers 12 bases. V was pared by 4 bases and J by 5 bases, with 8 bases of the junction left unmatched. The CDR3 length is 17 residues. Germline-derived CDR1 and CDR2 are SGHTA and FQGNSA. This CDR3 is CTSSSRLAGVVTGELFF. The CDR3 DNA sequence: TGTACCAGCAGCTCCAGACTAGCGGGAGTGGTTACCGGGGAGCTGTTTTTT.

The chain joins TRBV9 to TRBJ2-1; D is possibly TRBD1 or TRBD2 (5 bases each). The CDR3 sequence is 16 residues long. Trimming left V 0 bases short and J 0 bases short, with 10 bases between. Germline V gene data show CDR1 as SGDLS and CDR2 as YYNGEE. DNA of the CDR3: TGTGCCAGCAGCGTAGGGGGACCGAGCTCCTACAATGAGCAGTTCTTC. Protein: CASSVGGPSSYNEQFF.

The chain links TRBV28 to TRBJ2-1; possible D gene TRBD2, 6 bases. The CDR3 loop spans 15 amino acids. The germline CDR1 and CDR2 sequences are MDHEN and SYDVKM. V was pared by 3 bases and J by 10 bases, with 19 bases between. The CDR3 DNA reads as TGTGCCAGCAGTTTCCTGAGGTCGGGAGTGGGGGAGCAGTTCTTC. It encodes CASSFLRSGVGEQFF.

The rearrangement uses TRBV3-1 and TRBJ2-1; TRBD2 matches 8 bases. The germline gives CDR1 LGHDT, CDR2 YNNKEL (reference sequence). The CDR3 contains 14 residues. Trimming at V came to 4 bases and at J to 7 bases, leaving 6 bases not matched to a gene. CDR3 residues: CASSPSGSGNEQFF. CDR3 nucleotide sequence: TGTGCCAGCAGCCCGAGCGGGAGTGGAAATGAGCAGTTCTTC.